This TCR beta chain originates from a study of OX40 agonist ivuxolimab in advanced cancers. Notes on the study in general: CD4+ and CD8+ blood T cells expanded clonally by week 6 at 0.1 to 3.0 mg/kg. The 0.1-3.0 mg/kg partial responders had among the lowest clonal expansion.

Repertoires were generated with immunoSEQ multiplex PCR, while TCRdb's copy carries only in-frame clones and drops some. In the table there are around 93,000 clones, around nine tenths of which are singletons. CDR3 length equals 13 residues. V lost 6 bases to trimming and J lost 10 bases, with 18 bases between them. CDR1 is SGHVS and CDR2 is FQNEAQ in the germline V gene. Turning to this clone: Antigen: not known.

The sample consisted of CD4+ or CD8+ T cells sorted from blood, taken in a trial of the OX40 agonist ivuxolimab. The chain links TRBV7-8 to TRBJ1-1, with D hard to call. This receptor was taken from an adult with an advanced solid tumor such as melanoma, head and neck, liver or kidney cancer. The CDR3 sequence: CASRALGQSGAFF. The CDR3 region has the DNA TGTGCCAGCAGGGCCTTGGGCCAAAGTGGAGCTTTCTTT.